The 10 T cell receptor beta chains below come from one sample, sequenced in a study of T cell responses to AZD1222 COVID-19 vaccine. Repertoires were generated with immunoSEQ multiplex PCR, while TCRdb's copy carries only in-frame clones and drops some. Of about 140,000 clones in the sample, over 85% were seen once. Source: peripheral blood, taken on day 0 of AZD1222 vaccination. These receptors were taken from an adult in good health.

The rearrangement links TRBV19 to TRBJ1-1; D gene uncertain. V gave up 4 bases and J gave up 8 bases, with 11 bases separating them. CDR1 is LNHDA, CDR2 SQIVND, per germline (reference sequence). The CDR3 consists of 12 residues. CDR3 DNA sequence: TGTGCCAGTAGTACTCCCCGGGCCGAAGCTTTCTTT. Residues: CASSTPRAEAFF.

DNA of the CDR3: TGTGCCGGCTTTATAGGGACAGGGAACACCGGGGAGCTGTTTTTT. Protein sequence: CAGFIGTGNTGELFF. This chain connects TRBV2 to TRBJ2-2; 8 positions agree with TRBD1. Unmatched junction bases numbered 9, after V lost 11 bases and J lost 1 base. The CDR3 loop spans 15 amino acids. CDR1 and CDR2 from the germline V gene are SNHLY and FYNNEI.

This chain connects TRBV14 to TRBJ2-6; D remains unclear. This CDR3 contains 15 residues. The ends were cut back, 3 bases at V and 0 bases at J, with 6 bases in the middle. CDR1 is SGHDN, CDR2 FVKESK, per germline. This CDR3 is CASSHSYSGANVLTF. CDR3 DNA: TGTGCCAGCAGCCATTCGTACTCTGGGGCCAACGTCCTGACTTTC.

V is TRBV5-6 and J is TRBJ1-5; no clear D gene. Germline-derived CDR1 and CDR2 are SGHDT and YYEEEE. V lost 0 bases and J lost 7, with 5 bases in between. The CDR3 sequence is 12 residues long. The DNA for the CDR3 is TGTGCCAGCAGCTTGGATGGACAGCCCCAGCATTTT. Translated, it gives CASSLDGQPQHF. The full variable domain, its missing parts supplied by reference TRBV5-6 and TRBJ1-5, is DAGVTQSPTHLIKTRGQQVTLRCSPKSGHDTVSWYQQALGQGPQFIFQYYEEEERQRGNFPDRFSGHQFPNYSSELNVNALLLGDSALYLCASSLDGQPQHFGDGTRLSIL.

The chain joins TRBV7-2 to TRBJ2-7; D possibly corresponds to TRBD1 (5 bases). The V end lost 1 base, the J end lost 2 bases, and 15 bases lay between the germline ends. Germline-derived CDR1 and CDR2 are SGHTA and FQGNSA. This CDR3 is built from 16 residues. CDR3 in DNA: TGTGCCAGCAGCTTAGGTGCAGGGAACTTCGCCTACGAGCAGTACTTC. Its translation is CASSLGAGNFAYEQYF.

The rearrangement uses TRBV9 and TRBJ2-3, with 9 bases identical to TRBD2. The CDR3 is made up of 16 amino acids. The J segment lost 1 base and the V segment lost 4 bases, leaving 7 bases of the junction unmatched. CDR1 and CDR2 (germline): SGDLS, YYNGEE. The CDR3 coding sequence is TGTGCCAGCAGCCCAACCATAGCGGGGGGCACAGATACGCAGTATTTT. Protein sequence: CASSPTIAGGTDTQYF.

CDR3 protein: CASSDRGHQPQHF. For the CDR3, the DNA is TGTGCCAGTAGTGACAGGGGTCATCAGCCCCAGCATTTT. The V and J genes are TRBV19 and TRBJ1-5, with 8 bases lining up with TRBD1. Losses at the gene ends were 5 bases for V and 5 bases for J; bases not matched to a gene: 2. Germline CDR1 is LNHDA and CDR2 is SQIVND (reference sequence). The CDR3 spans 13 residues.

The chain carries TRBV2 and TRBJ1-1; D might be TRBD1 (6 bases). Germline loops: CDR1 SNHLY, CDR2 FYNNEI. The V and J ends lost 7 bases and 7 bases respectively, with 13 bases between them. The CDR3 consists of 12 residues. Here the CDR3 reads CASIAEGGEAFF. The CDR3 bases are TGTGCCAGCATCGCTGAGGGGGGTGAAGCTTTCTTT.

V usage is TRBV5-1 and J usage is TRBJ2-3; 8 bases match TRBD1. In germline, CDR1 is SGHRS, CDR2 YFSETQ. This CDR3 has 18 amino acids. Trimming at V came to 1 base and at J to 0 bases, leaving 10 bases not matched to a gene. The chain's CDR3 is CASSLTPGQESSTDTQYF. The CDR3 DNA reads TGCGCCAGCAGCTTGACACCGGGACAGGAGTCTAGCACAGATACGCAGTATTTT.

V usage is TRBV13 and J usage is TRBJ1-1, with D unclear. The V gene's germline CDR1 is PRHDT and CDR2 FYEKMQ (reference sequence). Trimming shortened V by 6 bases and J by 0 bases, and 20 bases separated the two germline ends. The CDR3 sequence is 17 residues long. The CDR3 sequence: CASSLGGDFTVNTEAFF. The CDR3 nucleotides are TGTGCCAGCAGTCTAGGAGGCGACTTCACCGTGAACACTGAAGCTTTCTTT.